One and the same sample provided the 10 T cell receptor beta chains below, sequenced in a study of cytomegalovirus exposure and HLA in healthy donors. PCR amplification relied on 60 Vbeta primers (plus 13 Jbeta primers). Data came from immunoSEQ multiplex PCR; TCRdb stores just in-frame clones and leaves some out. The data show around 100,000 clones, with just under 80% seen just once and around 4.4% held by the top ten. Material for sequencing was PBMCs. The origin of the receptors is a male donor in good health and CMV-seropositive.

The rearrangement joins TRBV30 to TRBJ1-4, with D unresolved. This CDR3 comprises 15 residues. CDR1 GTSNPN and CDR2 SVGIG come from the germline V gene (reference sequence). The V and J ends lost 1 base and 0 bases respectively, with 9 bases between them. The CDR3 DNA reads TGTGCCTGGAGTGGAAATGGGCCAACTAATGAAAAACTGTTTTTT. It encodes CAWSGNGPTNEKLFF.

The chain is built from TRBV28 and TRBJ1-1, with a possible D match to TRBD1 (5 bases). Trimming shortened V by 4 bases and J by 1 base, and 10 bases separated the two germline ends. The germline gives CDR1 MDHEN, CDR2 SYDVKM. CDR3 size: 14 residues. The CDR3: CASSSDQGNTEAFF. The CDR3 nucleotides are TGTGCCAGCAGTTCAGACCAGGGGAACACTGAAGCTTTCTTT.

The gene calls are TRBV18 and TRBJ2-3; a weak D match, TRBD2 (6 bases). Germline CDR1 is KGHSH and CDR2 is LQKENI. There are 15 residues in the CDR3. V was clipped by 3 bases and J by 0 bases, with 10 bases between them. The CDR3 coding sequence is TGTGCCAGCTCACCTTTTAGCGGAAGCACAGATACGCAGTATTTT. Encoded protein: CASSPFSGSTDTQYF. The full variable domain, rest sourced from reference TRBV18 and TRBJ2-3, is NAGVMQNPRHLVRRRGQEARLRCSPMKGHSHVYWYRQLPEEGLKFMVYLQKENIIDESGMPKERFSAEFPKEGPSILRIQQVVRGDSAAYFCASSPFSGSTDTQYFGPGTRLTVL.

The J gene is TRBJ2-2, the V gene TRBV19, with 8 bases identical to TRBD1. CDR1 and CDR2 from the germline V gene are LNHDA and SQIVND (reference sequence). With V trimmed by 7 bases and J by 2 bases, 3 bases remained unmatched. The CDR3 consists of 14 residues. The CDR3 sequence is CASNAGGNTGELFF. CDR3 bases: TGTGCCAGTAACGCAGGGGGCAACACCGGGGAGCTGTTTTTT.

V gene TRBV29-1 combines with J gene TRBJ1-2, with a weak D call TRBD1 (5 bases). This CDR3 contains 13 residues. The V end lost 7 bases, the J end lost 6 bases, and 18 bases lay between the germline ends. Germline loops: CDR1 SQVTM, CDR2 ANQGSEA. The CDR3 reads CSGGKGPEDGYTF. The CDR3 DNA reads TGCAGCGGTGGGAAGGGGCCAGAGGATGGCTACACCTTC.

In DNA form, the CDR3 reads TGCGCCAGCAGCCGGGGACAGGGAACATACACTGAAGCTTTCTTT. This translates into CASSRGQGTYTEAFF. The chain uses TRBV5-1 and TRBJ1-1, with 9 bases lining up with TRBD1. The CDR3 loop spans 15 amino acids. V dropped 4 bases and J dropped 3; count of bases not matched to a gene: 7. Germline V gene data show CDR1 as SGHRS and CDR2 as YFSETQ.

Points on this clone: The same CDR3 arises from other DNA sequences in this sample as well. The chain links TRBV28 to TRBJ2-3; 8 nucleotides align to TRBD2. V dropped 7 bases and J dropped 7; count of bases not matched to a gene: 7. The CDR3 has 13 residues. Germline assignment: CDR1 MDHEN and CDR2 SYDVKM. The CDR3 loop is CASTRGGPNTQYF. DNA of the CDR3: TGTGCCAGCACACGGGGGGGCCCAAATACGCAGTATTTT.

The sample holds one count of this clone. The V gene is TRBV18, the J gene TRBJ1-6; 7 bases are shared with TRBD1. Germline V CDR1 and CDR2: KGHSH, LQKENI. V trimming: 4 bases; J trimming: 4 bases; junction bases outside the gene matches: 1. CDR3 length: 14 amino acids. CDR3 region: CASSRDRYNSPLHF. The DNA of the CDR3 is TGTGCCAGCTCACGGGACAGATATAATTCACCCCTCCACTTT.

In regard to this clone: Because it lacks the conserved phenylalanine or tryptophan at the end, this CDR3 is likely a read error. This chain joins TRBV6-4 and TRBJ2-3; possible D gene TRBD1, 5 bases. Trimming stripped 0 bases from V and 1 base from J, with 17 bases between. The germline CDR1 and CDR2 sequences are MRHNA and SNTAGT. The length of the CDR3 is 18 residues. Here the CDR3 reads CASSDSVRQGYGTDTQYV. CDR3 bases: TGTGCCAGCAGTGACTCGGTTCGGCAGGGTTACGGCACAGATACGCAGTATGTT.

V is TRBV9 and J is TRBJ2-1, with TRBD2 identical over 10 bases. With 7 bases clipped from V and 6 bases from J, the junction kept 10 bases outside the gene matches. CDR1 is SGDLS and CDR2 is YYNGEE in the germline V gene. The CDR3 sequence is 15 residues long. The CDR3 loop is CASGQQRGGINEQFF. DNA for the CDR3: TGTGCCAGCGGCCAACAGCGGGGGGGTATCAATGAGCAGTTCTTC.